This is a list of T cell receptor beta chains from one sample in a study of control samples from healthy donors and cancer patients. This table comes from immunoSEQ multiplex PCR, and its TCRdb copy is limited to in-frame clones, with some not included. The sample lists over 150,000 clones, 91% occurring once. The sample comprised blood. These receptors all come from a woman between 35 and 50 years old in good health. The CDR3 runs from the conserved cysteine through the conserved F or W. Not every row has a clone size; where given, it reads once, few, many or a size class.

J gene: TRBJ2-7; V gene: TRBV5-1; clone size: NA; CDR3 protein: CASSLNSGGSYEQYF
J gene: TRBJ1-1; V gene: TRBV2; clone size: NA; CDR3 protein: CASSNQGAMTEAFF
J gene: TRBJ1-1; V gene: TRBV4-1; clone size: few; CDR3 protein: CASSQEAQNTEAFF
J gene: TRBJ1-4; V gene: TRBV6-1; clone size: NA; CDR3 protein: CASSESAWAGEKLFF
J gene: TRBJ1-3; V gene: TRBV4-1; clone size: NA; CDR3 protein: CASSHPGTSGNTIYF
J gene: TRBJ1-6; V gene: TRBV4-2; clone size: NA; CDR3 protein: CASSQETNIGNSPLHF
J gene: TRBJ2-1; V gene: TRBV12-3/TRBV12-4; clone size: NA; CDR3 protein: CASSLAAYNEQFF
J gene: TRBJ1-1; V gene: TRBV29-1; clone size: NA; CDR3 protein: CSVITSGNTEAFF
J gene: TRBJ1-1; V gene: TRBV6-5; clone size: NA; CDR3 protein: CASRLFRDTYTEAFF
J gene: TRBJ1-5; V gene: TRBV6-5; clone size: NA; CDR3 protein: CASSFGPRNQPQHF
J gene: TRBJ1-1; V gene: TRBV6-5; clone size: many; CDR3 protein: CASRDTLNTEAFF
J gene: TRBJ2-7; V gene: TRBV5-1; clone size: NA; CDR3 protein: CASSFGGTAYEQYF
J gene: TRBJ1-4; V gene: TRBV19; clone size: NA; CDR3 protein: CASSIEGRGDEKLFF
J gene: TRBJ1-1; V gene: TRBV4-1; clone size: once; CDR3 protein: CASSQEGGAFEMNTEAFF
J gene: TRBJ2-7; V gene: TRBV3-1/TRBV3-2; clone size: NA; CDR3 protein: CASSSQVTYEQYF
J gene: TRBJ1-1; V gene: TRBV16; clone size: NA; CDR3 protein: CASSPAGPNTEAFF
J gene: TRBJ1-1; V gene: TRBV10-3; clone size: few; CDR3 protein: CAISEGNPYTEAFF
J gene: TRBJ1-5; V gene: TRBV7-8; clone size: NA; CDR3 protein: CASSFSQLSNQPQHF
J gene: TRBJ1-1; V gene: TRBV5-1; clone size: NA; CDR3 protein: CASSLGTGSTEAFF
J gene: TRBJ2-3; V gene: TRBV4-1; clone size: NA; CDR3 protein: CASSPWVGSGGSDTQYF
J gene: TRBJ1-1; V gene: TRBV4-2; clone size: NA; CDR3 protein: CASSQGKYGHGLNTEAFF
J gene: TRBJ2-7; V gene: TRBV9; clone size: once; CDR3 protein: CASSVEGHPQTYEQYF
J gene: TRBJ1-2; V gene: TRBV20-1; clone size: NA; CDR3 protein: CSAHKDYGYTF
J gene: TRBJ1-3; V gene: TRBV6-5; clone size: NA; CDR3 protein: CASSSQGNTIYF
J gene: TRBJ2-7; V gene: TRBV3-1/TRBV3-2; clone size: NA; CDR3 protein: CASSQANGDEQYF
J gene: TRBJ1-1; V gene: TRBV2; clone size: NA; CDR3 protein: CAGNRPMNTEAFF
J gene: TRBJ2-1; V gene: TRBV7-3; clone size: NA; CDR3 protein: CASSLGLAGGVQFF
J gene: TRBJ2-2; V gene: TRBV19; clone size: few; CDR3 protein: CASSPGTRGTGELFF
J gene: TRBJ1-2; V gene: TRBV29-1; clone size: NA; CDR3 protein: CSPINGYTF
J gene: TRBJ1-1; V gene: TRBV7-9; clone size: NA; CDR3 protein: CASSSTVGQGVQAFF
J gene: TRBJ2-7; V gene: TRBV14; clone size: NA; CDR3 protein: CASSQVSQSHEQYF
J gene: TRBJ1-1; V gene: TRBV19; clone size: NA; CDR3 protein: CASSSSGTGLPNTEAFF
J gene: TRBJ2-1; V gene: TRBV7-7; clone size: NA; CDR3 protein: CASSKQGGEQFF
J gene: TRBJ1-2; V gene: TRBV4-1; clone size: few; CDR3 protein: CASSLRASLGYGYTF
J gene: TRBJ1-3; V gene: TRBV6-5; clone size: NA; CDR3 protein: CASKPGQPGNTIYF
J gene: TRBJ2-7; V gene: TRBV14; clone size: NA; CDR3 protein: CASSQDYEQYF
J gene: TRBJ2-2; V gene: TRBV7-9; clone size: NA; CDR3 protein: CASSLGLYTGELFF
J gene: TRBJ1-2; V gene: TRBV3-1/TRBV3-2; clone size: NA; CDR3 protein: CASSQVERVGGYTF
J gene: TRBJ1-4; V gene: TRBV10-1; clone size: NA; CDR3 protein: CASSEVMQATNEKLFF
J gene: TRBJ1-2; V gene: TRBV7-9; clone size: NA; CDR3 protein: CASSPYGYTF
J gene: TRBJ1-1; V gene: TRBV4-1; clone size: NA; CDR3 protein: CASSQGEGGNTEAFF
J gene: TRBJ2-1; V gene: TRBV7-8; clone size: NA; CDR3 protein: CASTPSQGSWNEQFF
J gene: TRBJ2-5; V gene: TRBV7-9; clone size: NA; CDR3 protein: CASSPGRQPQETQYF
J gene: TRBJ2-7; V gene: TRBV5-1; clone size: NA; CDR3 protein: CASSLAQGQVYEQYF
J gene: TRBJ2-2; V gene: TRBV4-1; clone size: NA; CDR3 protein: CASSQGRAVGGELFF